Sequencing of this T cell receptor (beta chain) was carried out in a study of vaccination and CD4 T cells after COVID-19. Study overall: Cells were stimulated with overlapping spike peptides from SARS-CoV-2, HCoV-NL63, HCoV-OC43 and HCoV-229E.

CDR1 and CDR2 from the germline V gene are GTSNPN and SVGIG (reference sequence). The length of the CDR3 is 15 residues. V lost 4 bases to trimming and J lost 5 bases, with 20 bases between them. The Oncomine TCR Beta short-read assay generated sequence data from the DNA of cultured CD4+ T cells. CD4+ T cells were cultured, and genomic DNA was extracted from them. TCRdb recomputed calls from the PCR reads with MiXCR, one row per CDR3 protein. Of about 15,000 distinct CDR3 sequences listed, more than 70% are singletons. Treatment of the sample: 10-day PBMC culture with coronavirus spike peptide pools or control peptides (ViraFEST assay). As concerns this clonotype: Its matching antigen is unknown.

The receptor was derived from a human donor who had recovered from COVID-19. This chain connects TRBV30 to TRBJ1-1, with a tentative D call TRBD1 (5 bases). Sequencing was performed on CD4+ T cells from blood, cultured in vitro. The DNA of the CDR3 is TGTGCCTGGATGGTATTGGGGCGTGGGGTGACTGAAGCTTTCTTT. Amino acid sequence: CAWMVLGRGVTEAFF. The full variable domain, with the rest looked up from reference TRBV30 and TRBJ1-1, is SQTIHQWPATLVQPVGSPLSLECTVEGTSNPNLYWYRQAAGRGLQLLFYSVGIGQISSEVPQNLSASRPQDRQFILSSKKLLLSDSGFYLCAWMVLGRGVTEAFFGQGTRLTVV.